The T cell receptor (beta chain) described here comes from a study of blood T cell repertoires in COVID-19 (dated by TCRdb to about 2020). General notes on the study: Samples covering the acute and convalescent phases of COVID-19 were provided by collaborators in the United States, Italy and Spain. The material from the prospective study consisted of cDNA or gDNA derived from T cells, B-cell-depleted T cells, or PBMCs. The dataset comprised deeply sampled blood TCRbeta repertoires from subjects exposed to, actively infected with, or recovered from COVID-19. A freely available public database, intended as a resource for researchers studying the immune response to SARS-CoV-2, is where the repertoires were released. Samples came from the ongoing ImmuneRACE study (first 160 participants) plus 1,254 subjects from 6 global collaborators. A de-identified subject ID, COVID-19 status, age in years and sex were almost always included in the sample metadata. Where available, HLA class I and class II types were taken from metadata supplied by the sample provider and were not determined by assay-based typing. The full study reports these points: Clinical and demographic metadata were provided uncurated, with the amount varying by source and participant.

TCRbeta CDR3 regions were amplified from genomic DNA using the immunoSEQ Assay, a bias-controlled multiplex PCR. For the original study's pipeline: The number of nucleated cells in each sample was estimated from the amplification of reference gene primers within the assay. To quantify the absolute abundance of each unique TCRbeta CDR3 rearrangement, sequence reads were collapsed and filtered. For each sample, productive Simpson clonality was calculated as the square root of Simpson's diversity index over productive rearrangements. TCRdb carries this immuneACCESS record with in-frame sequences only. Its versions omit some clonotypes, under half of them owing to an unresolved V gene in the studies checked, with the rest unexplained. That table is the source of V, J and clone size, and D and trimming were worked out from the DNA. Present in this sample are about 230,000 clones, 85% to 90% of which were seen just once. Of the sample, roughly 4% is held by the ten largest clones.

Concerning this clone itself: Its antigen is not yet known. Base qualities are not at hand, and no much larger clone is one base apart.

Spanning cysteine to phenylalanine, the CDR3 consists of 16 amino acids. Solely the CDR3 DNA is kept, with 48 bases framed from the first base. In the germline V gene, CDR1 corresponds to KGHSH and CDR2 to LQKENI. Trimming leaves V shorter by 4 bases and J shorter by 1 base, with the junction holding 7 bases beyond the gene matches. Participants in the prospective study were enrolled through a virtual design, were aged roughly 18 to 100 years, and lived in approximately 25 United States geographic areas. In the prospective study, cohorts were assigned on the basis of participant-reported clinical history obtained from a screening survey and a study questionnaire. Each participant in the prospective study had whole blood, serum and a nasopharyngeal or oropharyngeal swab collected by mobile phlebotomists. Over a roughly 2-month period, participants in the prospective study had the option of providing additional blood draws and questionnaires. Before DNA extraction, prospective study blood samples were shipped either frozen or at room temperature.

Sequences were obtained from PBMCs or T cells enriched from blood (not recorded which). This receptor was identified in a woman in her thirties with acute COVID-19. The chain was built from TRBV18 and TRBJ1-5; 7 bases in between match TRBD1. The DNA sequence is TGTGCCAGCTCACGCACAGGGGTTACAAGCAATCAGCCCCAGCATTTT. It translates as CASSRTGVTSNQPQHF.